The source of this T cell receptor beta chain is a study of blood T cells in healthy people across ages. This clonotype has more than one count but fewer than ten. The length of the CDR3 is 10 residues. V lost 3 bases to trimming and J lost 3 bases, with 2 bases between them. From germline, CDR1 is DFQATT and CDR2 SNEGSKA (reference sequence). A second PCR, run for roughly 6 to 11 cycles, used a sample-barcoded 5' primer plus a J-beta primer mix. TCRdb redid the calling of the 5' RACE reads with MiXCR, one entry per CDR3 protein. The profile shows 600,000 to 1,000,000 distinct CDR3 sequences, approximately 25% of them singletons. These sequences were also reported in another study, on T cells of mothers and their children. That source reports: Samples were provided by three healthy Caucasian mothers and their six children.

The sample comprised blood. This sequence originates from a boy between 10 and 17 years old in good health. The chain carries TRBV20-1 and TRBJ2-5; D uncertain. CDR3 amino acids: CSASEETQYF. The CDR3 bases are TGCAGTGCTAGTGAAGAGACCCAGTACTTC.